Reported below is one TCR beta chain. Its antigen is undetermined. The record originates from a study of cytomegalovirus exposure and HLA in healthy donors. It was with 60 Vbeta and 13 Jbeta primers that the PCR ran. Profiled with immunoSEQ multiplex PCR; TCRdb holds only in-frame clones, not every one. The sample contains about 250,000 clones, 78% of which appear only once. General study results and limits: The classifier, whose performance was assessed in both the original and validation cohorts, reportedly diagnosed cytomegalovirus status with high specificity and sensitivity. Upon later analysis, HLA-associated TCR beta chains proved more clonally expanded than other, equally common chains.

V was pared by 1 base and J by 0 bases, with 10 bases between. CDR1 is SGHVS and CDR2 is FNYEAQ in the germline V gene. This CDR3 has 16 residues. The sequence was obtained from a boy under 18 in good health and CMV-seronegative. The chain joins TRBV7-6 to TRBJ1-3; the D is unclear. The sample was PBMCs. The CDR3 coding sequence is TGTGCCAGCAGCTTAGAAGTCGGGAGCTCTGGAAACACCATATATTTT. Protein product: CASSLEVGSSGNTIYF.